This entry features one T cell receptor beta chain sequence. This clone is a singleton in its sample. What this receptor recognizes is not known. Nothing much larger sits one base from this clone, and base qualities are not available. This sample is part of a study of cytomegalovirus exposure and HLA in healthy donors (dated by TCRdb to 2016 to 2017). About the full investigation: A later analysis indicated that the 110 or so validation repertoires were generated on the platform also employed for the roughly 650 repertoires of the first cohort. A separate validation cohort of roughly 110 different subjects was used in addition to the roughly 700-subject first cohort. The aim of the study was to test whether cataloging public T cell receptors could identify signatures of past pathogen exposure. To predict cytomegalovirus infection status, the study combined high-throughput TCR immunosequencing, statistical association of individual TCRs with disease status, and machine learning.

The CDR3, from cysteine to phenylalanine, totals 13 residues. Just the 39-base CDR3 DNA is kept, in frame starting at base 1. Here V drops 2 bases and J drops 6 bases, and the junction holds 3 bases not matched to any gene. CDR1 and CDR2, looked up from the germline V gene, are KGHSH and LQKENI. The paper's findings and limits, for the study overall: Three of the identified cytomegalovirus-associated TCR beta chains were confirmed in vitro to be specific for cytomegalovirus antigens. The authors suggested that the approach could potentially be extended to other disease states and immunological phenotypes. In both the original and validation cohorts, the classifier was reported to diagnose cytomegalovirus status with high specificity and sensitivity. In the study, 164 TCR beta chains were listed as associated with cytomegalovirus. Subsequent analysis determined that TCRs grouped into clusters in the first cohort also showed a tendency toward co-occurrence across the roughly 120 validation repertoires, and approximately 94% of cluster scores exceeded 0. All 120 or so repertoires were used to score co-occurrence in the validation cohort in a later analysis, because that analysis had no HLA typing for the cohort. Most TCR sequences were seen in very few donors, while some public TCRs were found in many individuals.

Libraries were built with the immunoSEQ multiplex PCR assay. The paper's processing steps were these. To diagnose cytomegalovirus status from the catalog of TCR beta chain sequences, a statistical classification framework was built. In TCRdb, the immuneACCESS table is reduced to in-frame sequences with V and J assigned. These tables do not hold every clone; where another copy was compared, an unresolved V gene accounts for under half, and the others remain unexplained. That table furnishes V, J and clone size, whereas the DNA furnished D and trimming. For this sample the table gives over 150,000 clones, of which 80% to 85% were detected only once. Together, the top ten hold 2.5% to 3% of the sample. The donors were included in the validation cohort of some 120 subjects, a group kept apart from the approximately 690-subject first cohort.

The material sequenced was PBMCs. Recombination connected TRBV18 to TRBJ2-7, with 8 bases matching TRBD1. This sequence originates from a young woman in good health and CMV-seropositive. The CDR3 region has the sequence CASSPNRGSEQYF. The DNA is TGTGCCAGCTCACCAAACAGGGGGAGCGAGCAGTACTTC.